This T cell receptor (beta chain) was sequenced in a study of CD8+ T cells in alopecia areata. The sample's treatment: oral pan-JAK inhibitor, 5-10 mg twice daily. It was cDNA, reverse transcribed from extracted RNA, that served as the sequencing template. TCRdb's table, derived via immunoSEQ multiplex PCR, lists solely in-frame clones and lacks some. The sample includes about 200,000 clones, around two fifths seen only once; the top ten take 0.4% to 0.55%. The V gene lost 5 bases and the J gene lost 2 bases, with 5 bases spanning the gap. The CDR3 consists of 12 residues. Germline V gene data show CDR1 as MNHNS and CDR2 as SASEGT. This clone was seen only a few times.

The TCR was taken from a human donor with alopecia areata. V and J are TRBV6-1 and TRBJ2-3; D unclear. The input for sequencing was CD4+ T cells sorted from blood, taken at approximately week 30, from a patient treated with tofacitinib. In DNA form, the CDR3 reads TGTGCCAGCAGTCGTAACACAGATACGCAGTATTTT. Translating gives CASSRNTDTQYF.